This entry concerns a single TCR beta chain. What this receptor recognizes is not known. Base qualities are not provided; no much larger clone lies one nucleotide away. The cohort comprised 710 or so healthy bone marrow donors. At the time of sampling, every cohort member was nominally healthy, though immune exposures that went unrecorded were likely present. The donor was CMV seronegative and was included in the group of several hundred seronegative cohort members. A peripheral blood sample was provided by each donor, and peripheral blood mononuclear cells were used for TCR beta sequencing. The Qiagen DNeasy Blood Extraction Kit was used to extract genomic DNA from the blood cell samples. The library was obtained by the immunoSEQ multiplex PCR assay. For the multiplex PCR, a mixture combining 60 forward primers for TCR Vbeta segments and 13 reverse primers for TCR Jbeta segments was used. The CDR3 region of rearranged TCR beta genes was amplified from genomic DNA with a multiplex PCR assay. On the Illumina HiSeq System, the amplified TCR beta libraries were sequenced as 87-base-pair reads. Concerning the study's data processing: A later analysis tallied 80 million to 95 million unique TCR beta chains across the 666 repertoires, and around 9.9 million of those chains were shared by two or more donors. Raw reads were error-corrected and collapsed into unique sequences with a nearest-neighbor algorithm that merged closely related sequences to remove PCR and sequencing errors. V, D and J gene segments were assigned by aligning CDR3 sequences to IMGT reference sequences. Each retained sequence needed at least a six-nucleotide match to both a V gene segment and a J gene segment. Rearrangements were called productive when the CDR3 lacked stop codons and stayed in frame with V and J; all others were non-productive. Following IMGT convention, CDR3 was defined as the stretch from the second conserved V-encoded cysteine to the conserved J-encoded phenylalanine. Sequences without an unambiguous match to a single V gene segment were excluded from the earlier analysis of about 600 of the donors. In an earlier analysis of 587 of the donors, V segments were called functional above 56.7% productive rearrangements and were called segregating when the between-donor standard deviation exceeded 5%. To diagnose cytomegalovirus status from the catalog of TCR beta chain sequences, a statistical classification framework was built. In a later analysis, V and J genes were assigned by comparing TCR nucleotide sequences against IMGT/GENE-DB human TR gene sequences. A later analysis assigned CDR3 sequences and most-parsimonious VDJ recombination scenarios with the TCRdist pipeline. In a later analysis, each TCR beta chain was defined by its CDR3 amino acid sequence together with its V-gene family, and reads without a unique V-gene family were excluded. A later analysis removed roughly 590 highly shared, low-generation-probability nucleotide sequences to deal with suspected cross-contamination and a sequencing artifact. A later analysis calculated a clonal expansion index for each public chain from normalized within-repertoire ranks of inferred template counts. A later analysis computed generation probabilities with a VDJ recombination model fitted to out-of-frame rearrangements, and checked the results against IGoR. In a later analysis, hypergeometric tests were used to score TCR-TCR, TCR-HLA and TCR-CMV co-occurrence, with a repertoire-size bias correction applied to TCR pairs. A later analysis estimated false discovery rates by permuting HLA or CMV assignments 20 times. A later analysis grouped co-occurring TCRs with DBSCAN, adding TCRdist sequence similarity when clustering within HLA-allele-positive subsets. Repertoires with fewer than 30,000 or more than 120,000 public chains were left out of co-occurrence clustering, as were a handful of repertoires with anomalous nucleotide sharing. TCRdb mirrors the immuneACCESS table, restricted to in-frame sequences. Some clones are absent from its copies; in checked studies, under half trace to an unresolved V gene, and the reason for the others is unknown. For V, J and clone size, that table is used; D and trimming come from the DNA. Here the sample has hundreds of thousands of clones; over 75% occur a single time. Jointly, the top ten make up around 1.9% of the sample.

The CDR3 spans 13 residues, from the cysteine through the phenylalanine. Only the CDR3 part of the read is kept: 39 bases, read in frame from the first base. V and J are truncated by 4 bases and 2 bases respectively, leaving an intervening sequence of 8 bases. CDR1 LGHNA and CDR2 YNFKEQ are derived from the germline V gene. This specimen comes from a study of cytomegalovirus exposure and HLA in healthy donors (dated 2017 in TCRdb). The study in broad terms: According to an earlier analysis of 550 to 700 of the donors, about 179 million T cells yielded roughly 110 million unique TCR beta sequences and about 300 Gb of sequence data. An early release covering just under 650 HLA-typed donors comprised 250 to 350 gigabases of sequencing data and about 90 million unique TCR sequences. Of the approximately 400 genotyped donors, approximately 82% fell in the genetic ancestry cluster associated with self-reported Caucasian donors. The study aimed to test whether signatures of past pathogen exposure could be identified by cataloging public T cell receptors. Using immunosequencing, the study profiled T cell repertoires from fewer than 700 subjects and related those repertoires to cytomegalovirus serostatus. Along with the roughly 700-subject first cohort, a separate validation cohort of more than 90 different subjects was used. High-throughput TCR immunosequencing, statistical association of individual TCRs with disease status, and machine learning were combined to predict cytomegalovirus infection status. A later analysis re-examined previously published TCR beta repertoires from over 500 donors and added high-resolution HLA genotyping to investigate patterns of TCR occurrence. Rather than using new phenotypic data, the later analysis identified candidate immune exposures from TCR beta sequences and from how often those sequences occurred across donors. An earlier analysis of several hundred of the donors applied high-throughput TCR beta sequencing to assess whether each TCR beta V gene segment acted as functional or pseudogenic. Donor age, sex, ethnicity and CMV serostatus were compiled together with the repertoire data. A later genetic analysis took genome-wide SNP genotypes for about three fifths of the roughly 700 donors and used that subset as a discovery cohort. All discovery cohort repertoires had been generated using a single sequencing platform. HLA typing covered class I and class II loci at four-digit resolution. The number of donors typed differed by locus, with roughly 620-640 for A, B, C, DRB1 and DQB1, around 560 for DQA1, 600 to 610 for DPA1, and under 490 for DPB1. Four or five DR-DQ haplotypes were handled as single units for association and clustering because linkage in the cohort was strong. Among roughly 370 genotyped donors of the cohort, an average of approximately 240,000 unique TCR beta nucleotide sequences were sequenced per donor, approximately 20% of them non-productive.

The research as a whole found: In vitro tests confirmed that a few of the cytomegalovirus-associated TCR beta chains recognize cytomegalovirus antigens. The 87-base-pair reads could not distinguish some IMGT-functional V segments, including TRBV6-2 and TRBV6-3, so those segments were excluded. When HLA alleles, especially DR and DQ, strongly co-occurred, attributing TCR associations to individual alleles was difficult. In a later analysis, about 16,000 TCR beta sequences were associated with specific HLA alleles at a false discovery rate of 0.05. Compared with equally common non-associated chains, HLA-associated TCR beta chains in a later analysis were more clonally expanded and had lower generation probabilities. Because some donors lacked HLA typing at each locus, the association tests relied only on the typed subset. Sequencing depth was assumed to be roughly uniform across donors in the presence/absence analyses, though that assumption may not hold. The classifier was reported to diagnose cytomegalovirus status with high specificity and sensitivity in both the original cohort and the validation cohort. Correlated functional status among segregating V segments might reflect linkage disequilibrium, but an unknown experimental factor could not be ruled out. An association between a missense DCLRE1C variant and V-gene and J-gene trimming of TCR beta chains was found in a later genetic analysis and replicated in an independent cohort. A group of highly shared sequence variants was considered likely to be a technical artifact of the sequencing pipeline. Immune exposure information for the cohort was limited to CMV serostatus. In this cohort, only TCR beta chains were sequenced, and detectable features were limited by the absence of alpha or paired-chain data. A total of 150 to 200 TCR beta chains were listed by the study as associated with cytomegalovirus. In an earlier analysis of some 640 of the donors, most TCR beta V segments were observed in productive rearrangements about 87% or about 30% of the time, broadly matching IMGT annotations. In a later analysis, several top co-occurrence clusters were reported to appear linked to parvovirus B19, influenza, CMV and Epstein-Barr virus. While some public TCRs were present in many individuals, most TCR sequences turned up only very rarely across donors. The authors suggested that the approach could potentially be extended to other disease states and immunological phenotypes. The earlier analysis of 450 to 700 of the donors excluded fewer than 20 rarely observed V segments, including chromosome 9 orphons, because counts were too low. A further reported finding was that TCR beta sequences accurately predicted the HLA-A and HLA-B alleles for most subjects in the first cohort. A later analysis found that most CMV-associated TCR beta chains appeared HLA-restricted, with HLA associations seemingly driven largely by CMV exposure. In a later genetic analysis, fewer N-insertions in productive TCRs were reported among donors in an Asian-associated ancestry cluster than the approximately 670-donor mean. In a later analysis, TCR association rates were found to vary across HLA loci, with the most associated TCRs seen for DRB1 alleles and the fewest for HLA-C alleles.

The sequenced material came from PBMCs. This chain joins TRBV4-2 to TRBJ1-2, with no confidently assigned D gene. The TCR sequence derives from a male donor in good health and CMV-seronegative. The DNA reads as follows: TGTGCCAGCAGCCCAATCGGGAACTATGGCTACACCTTC. Its product reads: CASSPIGNYGYTF.